The 30 T cell receptor beta chains below come from one sample, sequenced in a study of shared clonotypes between healthy human individuals. Sequencing used immunoSEQ multiplex PCR; TCRdb keeps in-frame clones, though not all of them. This sample has over a million clones, with approximately 78% found just once. Sample: memory CD4+ T cells from PBMCs. Regarding subset: CD45RA-negative fraction. The receptors were gathered from a man between 18 and 29 years old in good health. Some clones in this sample may be carry-over from other donors' samples.

V usage is TRBV5-1 and J usage is TRBJ2-7; 7 nucleotides align to TRBD1. Germline V gene data show CDR1 as SGHRS and CDR2 as YFSETQ. This CDR3 has 13 amino acids. After removal of 4 bases from V and 3 bases from J, the junction contained 4 bases not matched to a gene. The CDR3 region has the DNA TGCGCCAGCAGCCTGAGACAGGGCTACGAGCAGTACTTC. The encoded protein is CASSLRQGYEQYF.

This clone has a single count. The chain uses TRBV11-2 and TRBJ2-3; no definite D call. Trimming took 1 base from V and 2 from J, leaving 7 bases between them. Looked up from germline, CDR1 is SGHAT and CDR2 is FQNNGV. The CDR3 has 14 residues. The CDR3 loop is CASSLGLSTDTQYF. The CDR3 DNA follows: TGTGCCAGCAGCTTAGGCCTTTCCACAGATACGCAGTATTTT.

This clone has a single count. The CDR3 sequence is CASSLYQRESYEQYF. In nucleotides, the CDR3 is TGTGCCAGCAGCTTATACCAGCGGGAGTCCTACGAGCAGTACTTC. The chain recombines TRBV7-2 with TRBJ2-7, with TRBD2 matching over 8 bases. CDR3 length equals 15 residues. From germline, CDR1 is SGHTA and CDR2 FQGNSA. Trimming removed 2 bases from V and 1 base from J; junction bases left unmatched: 4.

The rearrangement links TRBV28 to TRBJ1-2; D gene uncertain. The CDR3 spans 15 residues. Germline CDR1 MDHEN, CDR2 SYDVKM. Trimming stripped 5 bases from V and 8 bases from J, with 21 bases between. CDR3 bases: TGTGCCAGCAGTACACAACCTAAAACATTTCGCGGCTACACCTTC. Protein product: CASSTQPKTFRGYTF.

The chain employs TRBV25-1 and TRBJ2-1; weak D call: TRBD2 (6 bases). Trimming took off 3 bases at V and 5 bases at J, with 14 bases between the two ends. Per the germline V gene, CDR1 is MGHDK and CDR2 is SYGVNS. CDR3 length equals 15 residues. The CDR3 loop is CASSDPGTFDNEQFF. CDR3 coding DNA: TGTGCCAGCAGTGACCCCGGGACTTTCGACAATGAGCAGTTCTTC.

This sequence joins TRBV12-5 and TRBJ1-2, with 8 bases that match TRBD1. This CDR3 comprises 16 residues. Germline CDR1 reads LGHNT; CDR2 reads FRNRAP. J lost 6 bases, V lost 5 bases, and 14 bases had no gene match. The CDR3 loop reads CASGRFPGGASNGYTF. The CDR3, as DNA: TGTGCTAGTGGTCGATTTCCAGGGGGCGCGTCGAATGGCTACACCTTC.

The chain links TRBV15 to TRBJ2-3; possibly TRBD2 for D (6 bases). Germline CDR1 and CDR2: LNHNV and YYDKDF (reference sequence). The V end lost 5 bases, the J end lost 3 bases, and 15 bases lay between the germline ends. There are 15 residues in the CDR3. The CDR3 loop reads CATSGAGSGTDTQYF. In nucleotides, the CDR3 is TGTGCCACCAGCGGGGCGGGATCTGGGACAGATACGCAGTATTTT.

This chain links TRBV28 with TRBJ2-5; unclear D gene. The CDR3 loop spans 13 amino acids. V was clipped by 4 bases and J by 5 bases, with 11 bases between them. Germline V gene lookup returns CDR1 MDHEN and CDR2 SYDVKM. The CDR3 spells CASSYPPGETQYF. As DNA, the CDR3 is TGTGCCAGCAGTTACCCCCCCGGGGAGACCCAGTACTTC.

This clone has just a few counts. The genes are TRBV5-6 and TRBJ1-6; 7 bases map to TRBD1. The trim removed 2 bases at V and 2 bases at J, leaving 7 bases unmatched. CDR1 SGHDT and CDR2 YYEEEE come from the germline V gene. CDR3 length: 17 amino acids. This CDR3 is CASSFPQGGTYNSPLHF. Written as DNA, the CDR3 is TGTGCCAGCAGCTTCCCGCAGGGGGGAACCTATAATTCACCCCTCCACTTT.

This clone has only one observation. The chain has TRBV9 and TRBJ2-7; perhaps TRBD1 as D (6 bases). Germline CDR1 and CDR2: SGDLS and YYNGEE. The CDR3 is made up of 15 amino acids. Trimming stripped 3 bases from V and 3 bases from J, with 16 bases between. In DNA, the CDR3 is TGTGCCAGCAGCGCCTCGACAGGAGGAGGCTACGAGCAGTACTTC. Translating gives CASSASTGGGYEQYF.

The chain couples TRBV6-1 to TRBJ1-3; D not resolved. V was pared by 6 bases and J by 4 bases, with 16 bases between. The germline V gene encodes CDR1 MNHNS and CDR2 SASEGT. This CDR3 comprises 15 residues. This CDR3 reads CASSGQPEAGNTIYF. In DNA, the CDR3 is TGTGCCAGCAGCGGTCAACCCGAGGCCGGAAACACCATATATTTT.

V usage is TRBV7-3 and J usage is TRBJ2-1, with D uncertain. CDR1 SGHTA and CDR2 FQGTGA come from the germline V gene. V lost 1 base and J lost 6, with 13 bases in between. The CDR3 sequence is 15 residues long. CDR3 sequence reads: CASSLNGPPLNEQFF. The CDR3 DNA is TGTGCCAGCAGCTTAAATGGGCCCCCCCTCAATGAGCAGTTCTTC.

This clone occurred once. CDR3 nucleotides: TGTGCCAGCAGTTACTCGGAGTATGGCTACACCTTC. The encoded protein is CASSYSEYGYTF. This sequence joins TRBV6-5 and TRBJ1-2; D not resolved. Germline CDR1 and CDR2: MNHEY and SVGAGI. V was clipped by 0 bases and J by 5 bases, with 4 bases between them. This CDR3 contains 12 residues.

Details on this clone: A read error is likely here: a far larger clone is one base away. This chain connects TRBV7-6 to TRBJ2-5; D is undetermined. Germline assignment: CDR1 SGHVS and CDR2 FNYEAQ. V lost 5 bases and J lost 1, with 14 bases in between. There are 15 residues in the CDR3. The CDR3 spells CASSGRPSGQETQYF. CDR3 DNA sequence: TGTGCCAGCAGCGGAAGGCCCTCAGGCCAAGAGACCCAGTACTTC.

The J gene is TRBJ1-2, the V gene TRBV5-4; tentatively, D is TRBD1 (5 bases). From germline, CDR1 is SGHNT and CDR2 YYREEE (reference sequence). CDR3 size: 12 residues. Trimming took off 6 bases at V and 7 bases at J, with 13 bases between the two ends. The CDR3 bases are TGTGCCAGCACCGCAGGGTCCGGTGGCTACACCTTC. This gives the protein CASTAGSGGYTF.

This clone is a singleton in its sample. This sequence joins TRBV11-2 and TRBJ2-7, with 7 bases aligning to TRBD2. The trim removed 5 bases at V and 3 bases at J, leaving 7 bases unmatched. The CDR3 runs 14 residues. Germline CDR1 is SGHAT and CDR2 is FQNNGV. DNA of the CDR3: TGTGCCAGCAGCCGCTCTGGCGGGAGCTACGAGCAGTACTTC. It yields the protein CASSRSGGSYEQYF.

The chain uses TRBV7-2 and TRBJ1-2, with 7 bases aligning to TRBD1. Trimming cost V 0 bases and J 3 bases; bases outside gene matches: 4. The germline V gene has CDR1 SGHTA and CDR2 FQGNSA. This CDR3 is built from 15 residues. CDR3 residues: CASSLAGTVDYGYTF. The CDR3 DNA is TGTGCCAGCAGCTTAGCCGGGACAGTGGACTATGGCTACACCTTC.

This clone appeared once. This chain links TRBV30 with TRBJ2-7, with D possibly being TRBD2 (5 bases). The CDR3 sequence is 13 residues long. Trimming removed 2 bases from V and 6 bases from J, with 14 bases in between. The germline gives CDR1 GTSNPN, CDR2 SVGIG (reference sequence). CDR3 sequence reads: CAWSSGGGFEQYF. CDR3 coding DNA: TGTGCCTGGAGTAGTGGTGGCGGGTTCGAGCAGTACTTC.

The chain combines TRBV10-3 with TRBJ2-7; TRBD1 agrees at 7 bases. CDR1 and CDR2 (germline): ENHRY, SYGVKD. V lost 5 bases to trimming and J lost 4 bases; unmatched junction nucleotides: 5. This CDR3 region has 13 residues. The chain's CDR3 is CAISRDRSYEQYF. CDR3 nucleotides: TGTGCCATCAGTAGGGACAGATCATACGAGCAGTACTTC.

The rearrangement joins TRBV10-3 to TRBJ2-1, with TRBD2 identical over 14 bases. V gave up 5 bases and J gave up 5 bases; unmatched junction bases: 8. CDR1 and CDR2 (germline): ENHRY, SYGVKD. The CDR3 extends over 17 amino acids. The CDR3 DNA reads as TGTGCCATCAGTCCGGGACTAGCGGGAGTTCGGGACAATGAGCAGTTCTTC. This codes for CAISPGLAGVRDNEQFF.

This sequence joins TRBV9 and TRBJ2-2; tentative D call: TRBD1 (5 bases). CDR1 is SGDLS and CDR2 is YYNGEE in the germline V gene. V dropped 3 bases and J dropped 7 bases, with 7 bases sitting between them. The CDR3 consists of 12 residues. This CDR3 reads CASSEGVGELFF. Written as DNA, the CDR3 is TGTGCCAGCAGCGAAGGGGTCGGGGAGCTGTTTTTT.

V gene TRBV4-2 combines with J gene TRBJ1-4, with unresolved D. Looked up from germline, CDR1 is LGHNA and CDR2 is YNFKEQ. The CDR3 consists of 17 residues. The V and J ends lost 1 base and 0 bases respectively, with 12 bases between them. In DNA form, the CDR3 reads TGTGCCAGCAGCCAAGGACACCCCAGCGCAACTAATGAAAAACTGTTTTTT. This sequence encodes CASSQGHPSATNEKLFF.

A remark on this clone: Additional DNA sequences in this sample encode the identical CDR3. The rearrangement uses TRBV5-1 and TRBJ2-1; 9 nucleotides agree with TRBD2. This CDR3 comprises 13 residues. Germline V gene sequence: CDR1 SGHRS, CDR2 YFSETQ. The J segment lost 5 bases and the V segment lost 4 bases, leaving 1 base of the junction unmatched. CDR3 residues: CASSLAGNNEQFF. The CDR3 DNA reads as TGCGCCAGCAGCCTAGCGGGGAACAATGAGCAGTTCTTC.

This rearrangement joins TRBV7-9 to TRBJ2-1; D may be TRBD2 (5 bases). The germline V gene has CDR1 SEHNR and CDR2 FQNEAQ (reference sequence). This CDR3 contains 14 residues. Trimming stripped 3 bases from V and 0 bases from J, with 6 bases between. CDR3: CASSFSVSYNEQFF. CDR3 bases: TGTGCCAGCAGCTTTAGCGTCTCCTACAATGAGCAGTTCTTC.

The chain links TRBV5-5 to TRBJ2-2; D unresolved. Per germline, CDR1 SGHKS and CDR2 YYEKEE (reference sequence). Trimming took 10 bases from V and 0 from J, leaving 13 bases between them. This CDR3 contains 14 residues. DNA of the CDR3: TGTGCCGTCGGTCACGGAGCGAACACCGGGGAGCTGTTTTTT. Protein product: CAVGHGANTGELFF.

V and J are TRBV2 and TRBJ1-5, with D uncertain. V was shortened by 2 bases and J by 2 bases, with 7 bases between the two germline ends. This CDR3 has 14 residues. The germline V gene encodes CDR1 SNHLY and CDR2 FYNNEI. CDR3 in DNA: TGTGCCAGCAGTGAAATAACGGGCAATCAGCCCCAGCATTTT. This translates into CASSEITGNQPQHF. The complete variable domain, with remaining parts taken from reference TRBV2 and TRBJ1-5, reads EPEVTQTPSHQVTQMGQEVILRCVPISNHLYFYWYRQILGQKVEFLVSFYNNEISEKSEIFDDQFSVERPDGSNFTLKIRSTKLEDSAMYFCASSEITGNQPQHFGDGTRLSIL.

V gene TRBV30 combines with J gene TRBJ2-7; tentatively, D is TRBD1 (6 bases). The germline CDR1 and CDR2 sequences are GTSNPN and SVGIG (reference sequence). The V gene lost 5 bases and the J gene lost 3 bases, with 14 bases spanning the gap. The CDR3 has 13 residues. The chain's CDR3 is CAWSLRGSYEQYF. The DNA for the CDR3 is TGTGCCTGGTCTTTGAGGGGGAGCTACGAGCAGTACTTC. The entire variable domain, with the rest obtained from reference TRBV30 and TRBJ2-7, is as follows: SQTIHQWPATLVQPVGSPLSLECTVEGTSNPNLYWYRQAAGRGLQLLFYSVGIGQISSEVPQNLSASRPQDRQFILSSKKLLLSDSGFYLCAWSLRGSYEQYFGPGTRLTVT.

The chain carries TRBV4-1 and TRBJ1-5; D perhaps matches TRBD1 (5 bases). The CDR3 is 16 amino acids. V was trimmed by 0 bases and J by 5 bases, leaving 14 bases between them. Germline CDR1 and CDR2: MGHRA and YSYEKL. The CDR3 region has the DNA TGCGCCAGCAGCCAAGATGGGGCGCGGGGGTATCAGCCCCAGCATTTT. Protein: CASSQDGARGYQPQHF.

Note on this clone: This sample includes further DNA sequences coding for the same CDR3. The chain has TRBV5-4 and TRBJ2-1; no firm D call. Trimming removed 4 bases at V and 3 bases at J, with 5 bases between. The CDR3 is 12 residues long. Germline CDR1 SGHNT, CDR2 YYREEE (reference sequence). The CDR3 here is CASSLDYNEQFF. CDR3 in DNA: TGTGCCAGCAGCCTCGACTACAATGAGCAGTTCTTC.

This clone was counted many times. The J gene is TRBJ1-5, the V gene TRBV6-5; D remains unclear. The CDR3 covers 12 residues. V was trimmed by 5 bases and J by 4 bases, leaving 6 bases between them. Germline values: CDR1 MNHEY, CDR2 SVGAGI. The CDR3 sequence is CASSTHNQPQHF. The CDR3 DNA reads TGTGCCAGCAGTACCCATAATCAGCCCCAGCATTTT.